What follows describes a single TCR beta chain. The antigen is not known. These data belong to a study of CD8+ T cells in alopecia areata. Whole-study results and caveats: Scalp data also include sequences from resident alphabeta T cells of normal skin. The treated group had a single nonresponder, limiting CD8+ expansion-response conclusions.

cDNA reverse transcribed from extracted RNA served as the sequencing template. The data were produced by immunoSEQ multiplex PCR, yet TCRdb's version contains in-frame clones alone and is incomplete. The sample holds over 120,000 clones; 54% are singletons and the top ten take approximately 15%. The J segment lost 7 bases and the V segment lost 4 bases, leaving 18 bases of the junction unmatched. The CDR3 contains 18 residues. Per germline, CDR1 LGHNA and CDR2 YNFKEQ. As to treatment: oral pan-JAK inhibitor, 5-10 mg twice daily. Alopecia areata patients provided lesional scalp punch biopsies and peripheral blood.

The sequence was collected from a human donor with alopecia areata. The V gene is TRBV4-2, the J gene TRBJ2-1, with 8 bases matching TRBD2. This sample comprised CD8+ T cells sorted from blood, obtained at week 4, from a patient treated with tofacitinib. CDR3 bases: TGTGCCAGCAGCCCAAGACCGATCCAGGGTAGCGGGGCGAATGAGCAGTTCTTC. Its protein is CASSPRPIQGSGANEQFF.